These 11 T cell receptor beta chains were all obtained from the same sample, sequenced in a study of CD8 T cells in ankylosing spondylitis. TCRdb processed the 5' RACE reads anew with MiXCR; each CDR3 protein has one entry. The data contain 250,000 to 350,000 distinct CDR3 sequences, about 19% of them singletons. The sample comprised blood, either unsorted or a sorted T cell fraction (not recorded which). These receptors were taken from a male donor with ankylosing spondylitis or in good health (not recorded which).

In regard to this clonotype: One junction end does not reproduce the germline sequence, and a read error may be involved. This chain links TRBV6-5 with TRBJ2-2, with D perhaps TRBD1 (6 bases). CDR3 length: 15 amino acids. Germline V gene lookup returns CDR1 MNHEY and CDR2 SVGAGI. The CDR3 coding sequence is TGTACCAGCAGTTACAACAGGGAATTCACCGGGGAGCTGTTTTTT. The encoded protein is CTSSYNREFTGELFF.

This chain links TRBV15 with TRBJ1-1; TRBD1 agrees at 8 bases. CDR1 LNHNV and CDR2 YYDKDF come from the germline V gene (reference sequence). Trimming removed 5 bases from V and 11 bases from J; junction bases left unmatched: 10. The CDR3 length is 13 residues. The CDR3 DNA follows: TGTGCCACCAGCGGTCAGACAGGGGTGGAGGCTTTCTTT. It translates to CATSGQTGVEAFF.

This chain connects TRBV9 to TRBJ2-3; D may match TRBD1 or TRBD2 (5 bases each). V was trimmed by 0 bases and J by 1 base, leaving 12 bases between them. This CDR3 is built from 16 residues. Germline V CDR1 and CDR2: SGDLS, YYNGEE. The CDR3 nucleotides are TGTGCCAGCAGCGTAGCCCCGGGACCACGCACAGATACGCAGTATTTT. It is translated as CASSVAPGPRTDTQYF.

This clonotype was seen more than once but under ten times. The genes are TRBV20-1 and TRBJ2-3; TRBD2 matches 11 bases. This CDR3 is built from 16 residues. Germline trimming cut 0 bases from V and 7 bases from J; bases unmatched to any gene: 9. Germline V gives CDR1 DFQATT, CDR2 SNEGSKA (reference sequence). CDR3 loop: CSARDSASGGLHTQYF. CDR3 bases: TGCAGTGCTAGAGATTCGGCTAGCGGGGGGCTTCATACGCAGTATTTT.

The chain carries TRBV5-5 and TRBJ2-6; 9 bases are shared with TRBD1. The trim removed 5 bases at V and 3 bases at J, leaving 9 bases unmatched. Germline loops: CDR1 SGHKS, CDR2 YYEKEE (reference sequence). The CDR3 covers 17 residues. The CDR3 sequence is CASSSGQGRSGANVLTF. CDR3 sequence (DNA): TGTGCCAGCAGTTCCGGACAGGGGCGTAGTGGGGCCAACGTCCTGACTTTC. Variable domain in full (rest from reference TRBV5-5 and TRBJ2-6): DAGVTQSPTHLIKTRGQQVTLRCSPISGHKSVSWYQQVLGQGPQFIFQYYEKEERGRGNFPDRFSARQFPNYSSELNVNALLLGDSALYLCASSSGQGRSGANVLTFGAGSRLTVL.

This clonotype was counted only a few times. This sequence joins TRBV5-1 and TRBJ2-3; TRBD2 might be the D (6 bases). Deletions cut 2 bases from V and 2 bases from J, with 12 bases between. Looked up from germline, CDR1 is SGHRS and CDR2 is YFSETQ. The CDR3 is made up of 15 amino acids. The CDR3, as DNA: TGCGCCAGCAGCTTCCAAGGGAGGCTCACAGATACGCAGTATTTT. It specifies CASSFQGRLTDTQYF. The variable domain in full, completed from reference TRBV5-1 and TRBJ2-3, reads KAGVTQTPRYLIKTRGQQVTLSCSPISGHRSVSWYQQTPGQGLQFLFEYFSETQRNKGNFPGRFSGRQFSNSRSEMNVSTLELGDSALYLCASSFQGRLTDTQYFGPGTRLTVL.

The chain recombines TRBV3-1 with TRBJ2-3; possibly TRBD1 or TRBD2 for D (5 bases each). Between the trimmed V and J ends, which lost 0 bases and 5 bases, there was a span of 12 bases. Germline V gene lookup returns CDR1 LGHDT and CDR2 YNNKEL (reference sequence). The CDR3 is 15 amino acids. CDR3 region: CASSQEWDGGDTQYF. In nucleotides, the CDR3 is TGTGCCAGCAGCCAAGAGTGGGACGGTGGAGATACGCAGTATTTT.

V is TRBV12-3 or TRBV12-4 and J is TRBJ1-4; a weak D match, TRBD1 (5 bases). This CDR3 spans 15 amino acids. Trimming took off 4 bases at V and 6 bases at J, with 15 bases between the two ends. CDR3 in amino acids: CASSSSGAEYEKLFF. CDR3 coding DNA: TGTGCCAGCAGTTCCTCCGGGGCCGAGTATGAAAAACTGTTTTTT.

The chain combines TRBV5-1 with TRBJ2-3; the D is unclear. Germline V CDR1 and CDR2: SGHRS, YFSETQ. The CDR3 spans 14 residues. V gave up 0 bases and J gave up 5 bases, with 10 bases separating them. The DNA for the CDR3 is TGCGCCAGCAGCTTGGGGGAACTCAGAGATACGCAGTATTTT. Translating gives CASSLGELRDTQYF.

This chain connects TRBV6-1 to TRBJ2-1; D unresolved. Germline assignment: CDR1 MNHNS and CDR2 SASEGT. There are 14 residues in the CDR3. Trimming stripped 8 bases from V and 7 bases from J, with 18 bases between. Here the CDR3 DNA reads TGTGCCAGCGAGATCCTGGGCCGCGTAAATGAGCAGTTCTTC. It codes for CASEILGRVNEQFF.

The chain joins TRBV2 to TRBJ2-3; D is undetermined. Germline values: CDR1 SNHLY, CDR2 FYNNEI. Between the trimmed V and J ends, which lost 4 bases and 3 bases, there was a span of 11 bases. This CDR3 contains 14 residues. Written as DNA, the CDR3 is TGTGCCAGCAGTGTAGGTGGTCGGACAGATACGCAGTATTTT. It codes for CASSVGGRTDTQYF. Variable domain in full (rest from reference TRBV2 and TRBJ2-3): EPEVTQTPSHQVTQMGQEVILRCVPISNHLYFYWYRQILGQKVEFLVSFYNNEISEKSEIFDDQFSVERPDGSNFTLKIRSTKLEDSAMYFCASSVGGRTDTQYFGPGTRLTVL.